The 27 T cell receptor beta chains presented below share a single source sample, sequenced in a study of blood T cell repertoires in COVID-19. Assay used: immunoSEQ multiplex PCR; TCRdb lists only in-frame clones, some missing. This table has under 250,000 clones, around 86% appearing once. Input material: peripheral blood. Receptors originate from a man over 45 with COVID-19, enrolled during active disease.

This chain uses TRBV7-3 with TRBJ2-2; the match to TRBD1 covers 9 bases. The CDR3 extends over 14 amino acids. V was pared by 5 bases and J by 8 bases, with 6 bases of the junction left unmatched. The germline CDR1 and CDR2 sequences are SGHTA and FQGTGA. CDR3 coding DNA: TGTGCCAGCAGCAGTACAGGGGGCGAAGGGGAGCTGTTTTTT. It translates to CASSSTGGEGELFF.

The V call is TRBV19, the J call TRBJ2-1; 9 bases align to TRBD1. J lost 8 bases, V lost 5 bases, and 16 bases had no gene match. Germline CDR1 and CDR2: LNHDA and SQIVND (reference sequence). The CDR3 has 17 residues. CDR3 amino acids: CASSPRPGTGWGDEQFF. CDR3 bases: TGTGCCAGTAGTCCCCGCCCCGGGACAGGGTGGGGAGATGAGCAGTTCTTC.

There are a few counts of this clone. V gene TRBV18 combines with J gene TRBJ2-7; 12 nucleotides match TRBD2. V gave up 4 bases and J gave up 2 bases; unmatched junction bases: 15. The CDR3 totals 19 residues. Germline-derived CDR1 and CDR2 are KGHSH and LQKENI. The CDR3 loop is CASSREMSLAGGPAYEQYF. In DNA, the CDR3 is TGTGCCAGCTCACGCGAGATGAGTCTAGCGGGAGGGCCGGCCTACGAGCAGTACTTC.

The gene calls are TRBV7-9 and TRBJ1-5, with D perhaps matching TRBD1 (5 bases). Trimming pared 5 bases from V and 2 bases from J, leaving 10 bases between. Germline V gene lookup returns CDR1 SEHNR and CDR2 FQNEAQ (reference sequence). The CDR3 is 14 residues long. The CDR3 nucleotides read TGTGCCAGCAGCAAGGGGATCGGCAATCAGCCCCAGCATTTT. It translates to CASSKGIGNQPQHF.

The chain combines TRBV3-1 (or the pseudogene TRBV3-2) with TRBJ1-1, with D maybe TRBD1 (5 bases). The CDR3 loop spans 12 amino acids. In germline, CDR1 is LGHDT, CDR2 YNNKEL (reference sequence). The V end was cut by 3 bases, the J end by 10 bases, with 12 bases between. CDR3 coding DNA: TGTGCCAGCAGCCAGCAGGGCCACGTAGCTTTCTTT. As protein: CASSQQGHVAFF.

This clone appeared a few times. The chain links TRBV6-6 to TRBJ1-1; TRBD1 matches at 8 bases. The germline CDR1 and CDR2 sequences are MNHNY and SVGAGI (reference sequence). This CDR3 spans 15 amino acids. Losses at the gene ends were 6 bases for V and 3 bases for J; bases not matched to a gene: 9. CDR3 loop: CASRTYRGNDTEAFF. The CDR3 coding sequence is TGTGCCAGCAGAACCTACAGGGGGAATGACACTGAAGCTTTCTTT.

This CDR3 is CASQIDSFSPLHF. CDR3 DNA: TGTGCCAGCCAGATAGACAGTTTTTCACCCCTCCACTTT. This chain joins TRBV6-5 and TRBJ1-6; D might be TRBD1 (5 bases). Germline CDR1 reads MNHEY; CDR2 reads SVGAGI. Trimming left V 8 bases short and J 9 bases short, with 14 bases between. This CDR3 comprises 13 residues.

The V call is TRBV7-3, the J call TRBJ2-2; 9 bases align to TRBD1. In germline, CDR1 is SGHTA, CDR2 FQGTGA. Germline trimming cut 5 bases from V and 1 base from J; bases unmatched to any gene: 2. The CDR3 covers 15 residues. CDR3 DNA sequence: TGTGCCAGCAGCACGGGACAGGGGAACACCGGGGAGCTGTTTTTT. Translation gives CASSTGQGNTGELFF. Drawing the rest from reference TRBV7-3 and TRBJ2-2, the complete variable domain is GAGVSQTPSNKVTEKGKYVELRCDPISGHTALYWYRQSLGQGPEFLIYFQGTGAADDSGLPNDRFFAVRPEGSVSTLKIQRTERGDSAVYLCASSTGQGNTGELFFGEGSRLTVL.

This clone is a singleton in its sample. V is TRBV6-1 and J is TRBJ2-1, with 10 bases lining up with TRBD2. Germline V CDR1 and CDR2: MNHNS, SASEGT. The CDR3 runs to 15 residues. The J segment lost 5 bases and the V segment lost 4 bases, leaving 5 bases of the junction unmatched. The CDR3 region is CASSGASGSHNEQFF. CDR3 in DNA: TGTGCCAGCAGTGGAGCTAGCGGGAGCCACAATGAGCAGTTCTTC.

This chain connects TRBV2 to TRBJ2-3; 10 positions match TRBD2. J gave up 14 bases and V 10 bases, and 6 bases lay outside the gene matches. The germline V gene has CDR1 SNHLY and CDR2 FYNNEI. This CDR3 is 10 amino acids long. The CDR3 region is CAIQREGPYF. The CDR3 DNA sequence: TGTGCCATCCAGCGGGAGGGTCCGTATTTT. Drawing the rest from reference TRBV2 and TRBJ2-3, the complete variable domain is EPEVTQTPSHQVTQMGQEVILRCVPISNHLYFYWYRQILGQKVEFLVSFYNNEISEKSEIFDDQFSVERPDGSNFTLKIRSTKLEDSAMYFCAIQREGPYFGPGTRLTVL.

The chain links TRBV7-9 to TRBJ2-3; the D gene is possibly TRBD2 (6 bases). Trimming cost V 0 bases and J 0 bases, with 10 bases left between them. The CDR3 covers 16 residues. The germline V gene has CDR1 SEHNR and CDR2 FQNEAQ (reference sequence). CDR3 amino acids: CASSLATGTSTDTQYF. DNA for the CDR3: TGTGCCAGCAGCTTAGCGACCGGGACTAGCACAGATACGCAGTATTTT.

The V gene is TRBV29-1, the J gene TRBJ2-7; D gene uncertain. The CDR3 runs 13 residues. Germline V gives CDR1 SQVTM, CDR2 ANQGSEA. The V and J ends lost 5 bases and 0 bases respectively, with 11 bases between them. CDR3 coding DNA: TGCAGCGTTTACGGCGGTAGCTCCTACGAGCAGTACTTC. It translates to CSVYGGSSYEQYF.

The chain employs TRBV5-1 and TRBJ1-2; possibly TRBD1 for D (5 bases). CDR1 and CDR2 (germline): SGHRS, YFSETQ. Trimming stripped 0 bases from V and 7 bases from J, with 16 bases between. The CDR3 consists of 15 residues. CDR3 nucleotides: TGCGCCAGCAGCTTGGAATCCGGCAGGGTGGGTGGCTACACCTTC. This sequence encodes CASSLESGRVGGYTF. Full variable domain (remainder filled in from reference TRBV5-1 and TRBJ1-2): KAGVTQTPRYLIKTRGQQVTLSCSPISGHRSVSWYQQTPGQGLQFLFEYFSETQRNKGNFPGRFSGRQFSNSRSEMNVSTLELGDSALYLCASSLESGRVGGYTFGSGTRLTVV.

This chain connects TRBV9 to TRBJ2-1, with 11 bases that match TRBD2. The CDR3 length is 15 residues. V lost 4 bases, J lost 8 bases, and 8 bases stayed unmatched. CDR1 SGDLS and CDR2 YYNGEE come from the germline V gene. CDR3 sequence reads: CASSPRVAGGDEQFF. CDR3 in DNA: TGTGCCAGCAGCCCCCGAGTAGCGGGAGGGGATGAGCAGTTCTTC.

The J gene is TRBJ2-3, the V gene TRBV7-6; 8 positions agree with TRBD1. The V and J ends lost 1 base and 4 bases, in that order; junction bases with no gene match: 4. This CDR3 is 15 amino acids long. Germline V CDR1 and CDR2: SGHVS, FNYEAQ. CDR3 DNA sequence: TGTGCCAGCAGCTTAGGGACAGGGTGGCCAGATACGCAGTATTTT. Amino acid sequence: CASSLGTGWPDTQYF.

The chain couples TRBV4-3 to TRBJ1-2; the D gene is possibly TRBD1 (5 bases). The germline CDR1 and CDR2 sequences are LGHNA and YSLEER. The CDR3 has 13 amino acids. Trimming shortened V by 3 bases and J by 4 bases, and 9 bases separated the two germline ends. CDR3 sequence: CASSQGGPYGYTF. For the CDR3, the DNA is TGCGCCAGCAGCCAGGGGGGACCCTATGGCTACACCTTC.

V and J are TRBV11-3 and TRBJ1-1; no reliable D call. With 5 bases removed from V and 0 bases from J, the gap between germline ends came to 7 bases. In germline, CDR1 is SGHNT, CDR2 YENEEA. The length of the CDR3 is 13 residues. The CDR3, as DNA: TGTGCCAGCAGCCTTCACATGAACACTGAAGCTTTCTTT. Translating it yields CASSLHMNTEAFF.

The rearrangement uses TRBV27 and TRBJ1-2; 9 bases fit TRBD1. Germline lookup yields CDR1 MNHEY and CDR2 SMNVEV (reference sequence). The V gene end was trimmed by 4 bases and the J gene end by 3 bases; junction bases not matched to a gene: 6. CDR3 length: 15 residues. The CDR3 nucleotides are TGTGCCAGCAGTTGGGGGACAGGGCCCTACTATGGCTACACCTTC. This encodes CASSWGTGPYYGYTF.

This chain uses TRBV6-2 or TRBV6-3 with TRBJ1-2, with 7 bases matching TRBD1. The CDR3 runs 16 residues. After removal of 4 bases from V and 2 bases from J, the junction contained 10 bases not matched to a gene. The V gene's germline CDR1 is MNHEY and CDR2 SVGEGT. CDR3 coding DNA: TGTGCCAGCAGTTCCACGGACAGGATCCTAAACTATGGCTACACCTTC. This sequence encodes CASSSTDRILNYGYTF.

J is TRBJ1-3 and V is TRBV7-6; 11 bases match TRBD1. CDR1 is SGHVS and CDR2 is FNYEAQ in the germline V gene. CDR3 length: 16 residues. With V trimmed by 5 bases and J by 3 bases, 6 bases remained unmatched. The CDR3 nucleotides are TGTGCCAGCAGCCCCGGACAGGGGGCTATTGGAAACACCATATATTTT. It codes for CASSPGQGAIGNTIYF.

The chain joins TRBV5-1 to TRBJ2-1, with TRBD2 matching 12 bases. CDR3 length: 19 amino acids. Trimming took 0 bases from V and 6 from J; bases not matched to a gene: 13. The germline CDR1 and CDR2 sequences are SGHRS and YFSETQ. CDR3 loop: CASSLAALAGGKVGNEQFF. The CDR3, as DNA: TGCGCCAGCAGCTTGGCCGCCCTAGCGGGAGGGAAGGTCGGCAATGAGCAGTTCTTC.

This chain joins TRBV10-3 and TRBJ1-2, with a possible D match to TRBD1 (6 bases). The CDR3 runs to 14 residues. Trimming cost V 3 bases and J 5 bases, with 13 bases left between them. Germline values: CDR1 ENHRY, CDR2 SYGVKD. CDR3 region: CAISDTGTYYGYTF. CDR3 bases: TGTGCCATCAGTGATACCGGGACATATTATGGCTACACCTTC.

The gene calls are TRBV6-5 and TRBJ1-5, with D possibly matching TRBD1 (5 bases). The germline gives CDR1 MNHEY, CDR2 SVGAGI. Trimming removed 5 bases at V and 6 bases at J, with 11 bases between. The CDR3 totals 13 residues. Here the CDR3 reads CASSHQGPQPQHF. CDR3 sequence (DNA): TGTGCCAGCAGTCACCAGGGTCCTCAGCCCCAGCATTTT.

This clone was detected only once. The chain couples TRBV3-1 (or the pseudogene TRBV3-2) to TRBJ2-2, with 9 bases that match TRBD2. Trimming removed 2 bases from V and 7 bases from J; junction bases left unmatched: 5. Germline assignment: CDR1 LGHDT and CDR2 YNNKEL (reference sequence). CDR3 length: 15 amino acids. The CDR3: CASSQPGLAGGELFF. In nucleotides, the CDR3 is TGTGCCAGCAGCCAACCGGGACTAGCTGGCGGGGAGCTGTTTTTT.

The V call is TRBV28, the J call TRBJ1-2; TRBD1 matches at 7 bases. The CDR3 covers 14 residues. Per the germline V gene, CDR1 is MDHEN and CDR2 is SYDVKM. The junction had 7 bases not matched to a gene; V was cut back by 6 bases and J by 3 bases. The CDR3 DNA reads TGTGCCAGCAGACAGGGGTCTTATCACTATGGCTACACCTTC. It is translated as CASRQGSYHYGYTF.

The chain recombines TRBV29-1 with TRBJ2-2; 11 bases are a match to TRBD2. The ends lost 7 bases at V and 6 bases at J; junction bases unmatched: 10. The CDR3 covers 15 residues. Germline V gives CDR1 SQVTM, CDR2 ANQGSEA. CDR3 loop: CSALAGGQVAGELFF. The CDR3 nucleotides are TGCAGCGCTCTAGCGGGAGGTCAGGTGGCCGGGGAGCTGTTTTTT.

This chain links TRBV19 with TRBJ1-5; D perhaps matches TRBD1 (6 bases). The CDR3 contains 15 residues. Germline CDR1 is LNHDA and CDR2 is SQIVND (reference sequence). Trimming removed 9 bases at V and 3 bases at J, with 18 bases between. The DNA of the CDR3 is TGTGCCAGCACAGGGCGAGACACCTTCAATCAGCCCCAGCATTTT. This encodes CASTGRDTFNQPQHF.